The 29 T cell receptor beta chains given below trace back to one sample, sequenced in a study of blood T cell repertoires in COVID-19. Method: immunoSEQ multiplex PCR; TCRdb's copy keeps in-frame clones and lacks some. The sample has under 150,000 clones, about nine tenths seen once. Sequences were obtained from peripheral blood. The origin of the receptors is a human donor in a cohort sampled during active COVID-19.

The count of this clone is one. This chain joins TRBV2 and TRBJ2-2; the match to TRBD1 covers 10 bases. Unmatched junction bases numbered 5, after V lost 6 bases and J lost 4 bases. CDR3 length: 15 amino acids. Germline CDR1 is SNHLY and CDR2 is FYNNEI. The CDR3 DNA follows: TGTGCCAGCAGCGGACAGGGGGTGGCCACCGGGGAGCTGTTTTTT. Translated: CASSGQGVATGELFF.

This chain connects TRBV6-1 to TRBJ2-3; no reliable D call. The germline V gene encodes CDR1 MNHNS and CDR2 SASEGT. The CDR3 totals 14 residues. The V and J ends lost 3 bases and 1 base respectively, with 8 bases between them. As DNA, the CDR3 is TGTGCCAGCAGTGAGGAGTGGGGCACAGATACGCAGTATTTT. It codes for CASSEEWGTDTQYF.

The chain recombines TRBV7-2 with TRBJ1-2, with 7 bases fitting TRBD1. The junction had 8 bases not matched to a gene; V was cut back by 5 bases and J by 2 bases. Germline V CDR1 and CDR2: SGHTA, FQGNSA. This CDR3 contains 15 residues. CDR3 DNA sequence: TGTGCCAGCAGCCTTACAGGGGTGCCAAACTATGGCTACACCTTC. It specifies CASSLTGVPNYGYTF.

This chain connects TRBV19 to TRBJ1-3; D gene unclear. The CDR3 is 17 amino acids. CDR1 and CDR2 (germline): LNHDA, SQIVND (reference sequence). Trimming pared 3 bases from V and 2 bases from J, leaving 17 bases between. This CDR3 reads CASSIGALLSAGNTIYF. The CDR3 DNA is TGTGCCAGTAGTATCGGTGCCCTCCTTTCTGCTGGAAACACCATATATTTT.

The table lists this clone with a count of one. The chain has TRBV9 and TRBJ1-6; D may be TRBD1 (5 bases). The germline gives CDR1 SGDLS, CDR2 YYNGEE. The CDR3 consists of 15 residues. Deletions cut 3 bases from V and 5 bases from J, with 12 bases between. The CDR3 DNA follows: TGTGCCAGCAGCGGGGGCGGAAATCATAATTCACCCCTCCACTTT. This sequence encodes CASSGGGNHNSPLHF. The variable domain in full, completed from reference TRBV9 and TRBJ1-6, reads DSGVTQTPKHLITATGQRVTLRCSPRSGDLSVYWYQQSLDQGLQFLIQYYNGEERAKGNILERFSAQQFPDLHSELNLSSLELGDSALYFCASSGGGNHNSPLHFGNGTRLTVT.

This chain uses TRBV5-4 with TRBJ2-5, with TRBD2 matching 12 bases. The CDR3 is made up of 15 amino acids. The ends lost 3 bases at V and 5 bases at J; junction bases unmatched: 5. Per germline, CDR1 SGHNT and CDR2 YYREEE (reference sequence). In DNA form, the CDR3 reads TGTGCCAGCAGCTGGAGGACTAGCGGGGCGGAGACCCAGTACTTC. This translates into CASSWRTSGAETQYF.

The chain recombines TRBV13 with TRBJ2-7; D gene uncertain. This CDR3 has 15 amino acids. V lost 1 base and J lost 6, with 16 bases in between. CDR1 and CDR2 from the germline V gene are PRHDT and FYEKMQ (reference sequence). CDR3: CASSLEPGRSFEQYF. In DNA, the CDR3 is TGTGCCAGCAGCTTAGAACCAGGAAGAAGCTTCGAGCAGTACTTC.

This clone was observed a few times. The V and J genes are TRBV5-6 and TRBJ1-1, with D possibly matching TRBD1 (6 bases). Germline CDR1 reads SGHDT; CDR2 reads YYEEEE. V lost 4 bases and J lost 7, with 20 bases in between. CDR3 length: 15 amino acids. CDR3 nucleotides: TGTGCCAGCAGCCCGCTGGGAGAGGCAGGGGTTGAAGCTTTCTTT. Protein product: CASSPLGEAGVEAFF. The full variable domain, in which reference TRBV5-6 and TRBJ1-1 provide the parts outside the CDR3, is DAGVTQSPTHLIKTRGQQVTLRCSPKSGHDTVSWYQQALGQGPQFIFQYYEEEERQRGNFPDRFSGHQFPNYSSELNVNALLLGDSALYLCASSPLGEAGVEAFFGQGTRLTVV.

The CDR3, as DNA: TGTGCCAGCACCAGACAGGGAGGCGAGACCCAGTACTTC. Amino acids: CASTRQGGETQYF. J is TRBJ2-5 and V is TRBV6-6; TRBD1 might be the D (7 bases). The CDR3 is made up of 13 amino acids. The V gene lost 7 bases and the J gene lost 5 bases, with 14 bases spanning the gap. Germline CDR1 MNHNY, CDR2 SVGAGI (reference sequence).

This clone was picked up a small number of times. CDR3 nucleotides: TGTGCCAGCAGTTTAATCTACCACAATGAGCAGTTCTTC. Residues: CASSLIYHNEQFF. This sequence joins TRBV27 and TRBJ2-1; no firm D call. CDR1 is MNHEY and CDR2 is SMNVEV in the germline V gene (reference sequence). This CDR3 contains 13 residues. V gave up 2 bases and J gave up 5 bases, with 7 bases separating them.

The V gene is TRBV18, the J gene TRBJ2-1; 7 bases are shared with TRBD1. The V gene end was trimmed by 3 bases and the J gene end by 7 bases; junction bases not matched to a gene: 3. The CDR3 sequence is 13 residues long. Germline V gives CDR1 KGHSH, CDR2 LQKENI. Here the CDR3 DNA reads TGTGCCAGCTCACCCGGGACAGCGAATGAGCAGTTCTTC. Translated: CASSPGTANEQFF.

This rearrangement joins TRBV5-8 to TRBJ1-5; a weak D match, TRBD1 (5 bases). Per germline, CDR1 SGHTS and CDR2 YDEGEE. The CDR3 sequence is 14 residues long. V lost 4 bases to trimming and J lost 6 bases, with 14 bases between them. The CDR3 region is CASSPWGRGQPQHF. Written as DNA, the CDR3 is TGTGCCAGCAGCCCCTGGGGTAGGGGTCAGCCCCAGCATTTT.

This clone was seen only a few times. V usage is TRBV7-9 and J usage is TRBJ1-1; 9 bases fit TRBD1. Germline V gives CDR1 SEHNR, CDR2 FQNEAQ (reference sequence). The junction had 17 bases not matched to a gene; V was cut back by 5 bases and J by 1 base. The CDR3 length is 19 residues. The CDR3 DNA is TGTGCCAGCAGCCCCTCTCGACGCCCTCGGACAGGGGCGAACACTGAAGCTTTCTTT. Translated, it gives CASSPSRRPRTGANTEAFF.

The V and J genes are TRBV30 and TRBJ1-3; a weak D match, TRBD1 (6 bases). The V gene's germline CDR1 is GTSNPN and CDR2 SVGIG (reference sequence). This CDR3 comprises 15 residues. V was pared by 0 bases and J by 4 bases, with 13 bases between. Here the CDR3 DNA reads TGTGCCTGGAGTGTCCCAGGGGCGAAGGGAAACACCATATATTTT. It is translated as CAWSVPGAKGNTIYF.

The chain has TRBV5-1 and TRBJ2-1; the D is unclear. Germline V lookup: CDR1 SGHRS, CDR2 YFSETQ. The ends were cut back, 2 bases at V and 7 bases at J, with 10 bases in the middle. The CDR3 is 13 residues long. The CDR3 here is CASSFPNLNEQFF. The CDR3 DNA reads TGCGCCAGCAGCTTTCCTAATCTGAATGAGCAGTTCTTC.

This clone was seen just once. This chain joins TRBV6-5 and TRBJ1-1; 7 bases align to TRBD1. Trimming at V came to 6 bases and at J to 3 bases, leaving 4 bases not matched to a gene. CDR1 is MNHEY, CDR2 SVGAGI, per germline. The CDR3 totals 13 residues. The CDR3, as DNA: TGTGCCAGCAGCCACAGGGGACACACTGAAGCTTTCTTT. It is translated as CASSHRGHTEAFF.

The chain links TRBV7-9 to TRBJ2-2; D remains ambiguous. The CDR3 has 12 amino acids. Per germline, CDR1 SEHNR and CDR2 FQNEAQ (reference sequence). V gave up 3 bases and J gave up 6 bases, with 5 bases separating them. The chain's CDR3 is CASSFRAGELFF. For the CDR3, the DNA is TGTGCCAGCAGCTTCCGAGCCGGGGAGCTGTTTTTT.

The CDR3 DNA reads as TGCGCCAGCAGCCAAGATCTTTCCGGGGACAAATATGGCTACACCTTC. Translating it yields CASSQDLSGDKYGYTF. The chain joins TRBV4-3 to TRBJ1-2; D possibly corresponds to TRBD1 (6 bases). The V end lost 0 bases, the J end lost 5 bases, and 16 bases lay between the germline ends. CDR3 length: 16 amino acids. Germline V gives CDR1 LGHNA, CDR2 YSLEER.

The chain has TRBV14 and TRBJ2-5; TRBD2 is a possible D gene (6 bases). V lost 0 bases, J lost 1 base, and 15 bases lay in between. CDR1 and CDR2 (germline): SGHDN, FVKESK. The CDR3 is made up of 17 amino acids. This CDR3 reads CASSQEKRLVIQETQYF. The CDR3, as DNA: TGTGCCAGCAGCCAAGAAAAGCGACTAGTGATCCAAGAGACCCAGTACTTC.

This chain joins TRBV4-2 and TRBJ2-1; TRBD2 might be the D (6 bases). The CDR3 is 15 residues long. Germline lookup yields CDR1 LGHNA and CDR2 YNFKEQ. Trimming left V 4 bases short and J 4 bases short, with 14 bases between. The CDR3 bases are TGTGCCAGCAGCCCCGCGGGGACTCAATACAATGAGCAGTTCTTC. Translation: CASSPAGTQYNEQFF.

V and J are TRBV13 and TRBJ1-4, with 12 bases matching TRBD1. Germline V gene data show CDR1 as PRHDT and CDR2 as FYEKMQ (reference sequence). The CDR3 spans 18 residues. The V segment lost 5 bases and the J segment 9 bases; nucleotides outside the gene matches: 16. The CDR3 here is CASSLRGTGGPNEKKLFF. Written as DNA, the CDR3 is TGTGCCAGCAGCCTTCGGGGGACAGGGGGCCCCAATGAGAAAAAACTGTTTTTT. Full variable domain (outside the CDR3, taken from reference TRBV13 and TRBJ1-4): AAGVIQSPRHLIKEKRETATLKCYPIPRHDTVYWYQQGPGQDPQFLISFYEKMQSDKGSIPDRFSAQQFSDYHSELNMSSLELGDSALYFCASSLRGTGGPNEKKLFFGSGTQLSVL.

The rearrangement joins TRBV4-1 to TRBJ1-3; no clear D gene. Germline CDR1 MGHRA, CDR2 YSYEKL. The CDR3 consists of 18 residues. Trimming took 0 bases from V and 7 from J, leaving 22 bases between them. The CDR3 coding sequence is TGCGCCAGCAGCCAAGATCGCGTAGCTCGGGTTGTGAGGAACACCATATATTTT. Its protein is CASSQDRVARVVRNTIYF.

This chain connects TRBV7-9 to TRBJ1-1, with D perhaps TRBD1 (5 bases). CDR1 SEHNR and CDR2 FQNEAQ come from the germline V gene (reference sequence). The CDR3 loop spans 16 amino acids. Between the trimmed V and J ends, which lost 4 bases and 1 base, there was a span of 16 bases. CDR3 protein: CASSSLGQPKNTEAFF. Written as DNA, the CDR3 is TGTGCCAGCAGCTCCCTGGGGCAGCCAAAGAACACTGAAGCTTTCTTT.

DNA of the CDR3: TGTGCCAGCAGCTCGCTGACAGGGGGCGCGTTGGATGAGCAGTTCTTC. Encoded protein: CASSSLTGGALDEQFF. The chain combines TRBV9 with TRBJ2-1; 10 bases are shared with TRBD1. The CDR3 length is 16 residues. Unmatched junction bases numbered 12, after V lost 4 bases and J lost 8 bases. Per the germline V gene, CDR1 is SGDLS and CDR2 is YYNGEE.

The chain joins TRBV2 to TRBJ2-1; D is undetermined. Germline CDR1 is SNHLY and CDR2 is FYNNEI. The V end was cut by 3 bases, the J end by 3 bases, with 9 bases between. The CDR3 runs 14 residues. In nucleotides, the CDR3 is TGTGCCAGCAGTGAGGCAGTCATCTACAATGAGCAGTTCTTC. Protein: CASSEAVIYNEQFF.

This clone occurred a few times. This chain links TRBV18 with TRBJ1-5, with 10 nucleotides matching TRBD1. Germline CDR1 is KGHSH and CDR2 is LQKENI. The CDR3 has 16 amino acids. With 3 bases clipped from V and 1 base from J, the junction kept 3 bases outside the gene matches. The CDR3: CASSPGTGASNQPQHF. For the CDR3, the DNA is TGTGCCAGCTCACCTGGGACAGGGGCGAGCAATCAGCCCCAGCATTTT.

This chain uses TRBV6-2 or TRBV6-3 with TRBJ2-2, with TRBD2 matching 9 bases. The CDR3 is 20 residues long. V lost 6 bases, J lost 0 bases, and 17 bases stayed unmatched. Per germline, CDR1 MNHEY and CDR2 SVGEGT. In DNA, the CDR3 is TGTGCCAGCAGCCTAACACCCCTCAAGCGGGGGGACCCGAACACCGGGGAGCTGTTTTTT. Its protein product is CASSLTPLKRGDPNTGELFF.

The rearrangement joins TRBV11-2 to TRBJ1-1; D not certain. V dropped 1 base and J dropped 5 bases, with 17 bases sitting between them. The CDR3 extends over 16 amino acids. CDR1 and CDR2 from the germline V gene are SGHAT and FQNNGV. The CDR3 region is CASSLAGVAVGTEAFF. The CDR3 nucleotides are TGTGCCAGCAGCTTAGCGGGTGTCGCCGTTGGAACTGAAGCTTTCTTT.

In its sample, this clone was seen once. CDR3 protein: CASTSGQGAYNEQFF. CDR3 DNA: TGTGCCAGCACCTCGGGACAGGGGGCGTACAATGAGCAGTTCTTC. This chain connects TRBV27 to TRBJ2-1; 12 bases agree with TRBD1. The V gene end was trimmed by 7 bases and the J gene end by 4 bases; junction bases not matched to a gene: 5. In germline, CDR1 is MNHEY, CDR2 SMNVEV (reference sequence). The CDR3 runs to 15 residues.